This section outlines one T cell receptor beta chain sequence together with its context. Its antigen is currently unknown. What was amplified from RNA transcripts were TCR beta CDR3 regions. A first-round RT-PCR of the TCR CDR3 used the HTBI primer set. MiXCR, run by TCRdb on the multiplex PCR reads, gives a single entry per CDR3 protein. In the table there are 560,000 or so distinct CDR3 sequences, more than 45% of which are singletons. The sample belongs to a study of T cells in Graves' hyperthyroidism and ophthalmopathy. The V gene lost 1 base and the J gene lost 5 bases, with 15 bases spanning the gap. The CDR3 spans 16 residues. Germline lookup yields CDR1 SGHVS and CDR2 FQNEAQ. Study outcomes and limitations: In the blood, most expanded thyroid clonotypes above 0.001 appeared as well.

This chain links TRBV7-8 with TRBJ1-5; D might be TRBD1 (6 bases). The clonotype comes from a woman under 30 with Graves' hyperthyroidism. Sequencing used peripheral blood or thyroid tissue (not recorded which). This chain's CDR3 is CASSLDSRGYDQPQHF. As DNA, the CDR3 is TGTGCCAGCAGCTTAGATTCCAGGGGTTATGATCAGCCCCAGCATTTT.